The source of this TCR beta chain is a study of blood T cells in healthy people across ages. The CDR3 spans 15 residues. Between the trimmed V and J ends, which lost 6 bases and 0 bases, there was a span of 14 bases. Alongside a J-beta primer mix, a sample-barcoded 5' primer served in a second PCR lasting roughly 7 to 11 cycles. TCRdb re-called the 5' RACE reads with MiXCR, one entry per CDR3 protein. The table has about a million distinct CDR3 sequences, roughly 48% seen once; the top ten hold 13%. Sequenced input: blood. This chain joins TRBV12-3 or TRBV12-4 and TRBJ1-1; weak D call: TRBD1 (5 bases). The clonotype was recovered from a man aged 25-40 years in good health. DNA for the CDR3: TGTGCCAGCAGCCCCGGCGTCAGGGTGAACACTGAAGCTTTCTTT. As protein: CASSPGVRVNTEAFF.